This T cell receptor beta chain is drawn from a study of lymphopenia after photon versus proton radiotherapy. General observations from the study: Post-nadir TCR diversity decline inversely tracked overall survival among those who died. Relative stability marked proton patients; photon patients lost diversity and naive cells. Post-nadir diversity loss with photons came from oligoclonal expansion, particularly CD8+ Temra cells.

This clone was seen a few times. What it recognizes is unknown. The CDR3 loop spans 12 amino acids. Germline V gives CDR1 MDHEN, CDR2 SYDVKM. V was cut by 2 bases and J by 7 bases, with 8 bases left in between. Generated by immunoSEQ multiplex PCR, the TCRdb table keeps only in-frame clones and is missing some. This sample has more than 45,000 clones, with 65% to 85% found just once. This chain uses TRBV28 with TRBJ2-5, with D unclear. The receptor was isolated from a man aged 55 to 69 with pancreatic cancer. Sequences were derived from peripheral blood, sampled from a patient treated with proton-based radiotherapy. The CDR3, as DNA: TGTGCCAGCAGTTTAGTCGGGTGGACCCAGTACTTC. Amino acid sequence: CASSLVGWTQYF.